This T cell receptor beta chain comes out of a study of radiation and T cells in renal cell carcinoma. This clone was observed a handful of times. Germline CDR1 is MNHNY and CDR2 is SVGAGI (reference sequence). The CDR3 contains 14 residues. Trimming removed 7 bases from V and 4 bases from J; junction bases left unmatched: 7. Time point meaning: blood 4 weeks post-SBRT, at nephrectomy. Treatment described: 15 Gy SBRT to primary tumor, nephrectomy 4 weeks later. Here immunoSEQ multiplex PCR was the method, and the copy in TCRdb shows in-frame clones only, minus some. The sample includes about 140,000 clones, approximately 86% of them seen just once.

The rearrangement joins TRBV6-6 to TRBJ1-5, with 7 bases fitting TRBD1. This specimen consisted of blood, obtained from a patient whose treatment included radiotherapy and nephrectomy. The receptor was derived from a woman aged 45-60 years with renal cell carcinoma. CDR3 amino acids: CASTDRERNQPQHF. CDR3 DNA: TGTGCCAGCACCGACAGGGAACGAAATCAGCCCCAGCATTTT.